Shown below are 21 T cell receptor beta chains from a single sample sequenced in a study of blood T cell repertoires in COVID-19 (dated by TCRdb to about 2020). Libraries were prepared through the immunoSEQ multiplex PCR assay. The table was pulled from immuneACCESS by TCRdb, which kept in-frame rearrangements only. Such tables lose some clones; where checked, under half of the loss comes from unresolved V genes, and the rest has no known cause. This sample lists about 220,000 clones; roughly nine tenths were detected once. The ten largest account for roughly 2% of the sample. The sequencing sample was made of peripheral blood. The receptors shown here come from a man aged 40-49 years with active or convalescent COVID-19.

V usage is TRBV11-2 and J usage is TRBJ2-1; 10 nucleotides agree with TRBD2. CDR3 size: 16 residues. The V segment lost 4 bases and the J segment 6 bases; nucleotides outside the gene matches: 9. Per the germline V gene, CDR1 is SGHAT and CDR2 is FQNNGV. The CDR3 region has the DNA TGTGCCAGCAGCTCTATAGCGGGAGGAGTCGGCAATGAGCAGTTCTTC. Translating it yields CASSSIAGGVGNEQFF. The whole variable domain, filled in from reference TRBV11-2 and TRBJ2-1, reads EAGVAQSPRYKIIEKRQSVAFWCNPISGHATLYWYQQILGQGPKLLIQFQNNGVVDDSQLPKDRFSAERLKGVDSTLKIQPAKLEDSAVYLCASSSIAGGVGNEQFFGPGTRLTVL.

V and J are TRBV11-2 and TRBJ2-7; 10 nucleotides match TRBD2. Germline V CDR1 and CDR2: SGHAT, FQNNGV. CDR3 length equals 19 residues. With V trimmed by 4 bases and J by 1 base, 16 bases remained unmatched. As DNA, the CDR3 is TGTGCCAGCAGCTCCCCGTTTCCTAGCGGGAGAGGAAATTCCTACGAGCAGTACTTC. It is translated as CASSSPFPSGRGNSYEQYF.

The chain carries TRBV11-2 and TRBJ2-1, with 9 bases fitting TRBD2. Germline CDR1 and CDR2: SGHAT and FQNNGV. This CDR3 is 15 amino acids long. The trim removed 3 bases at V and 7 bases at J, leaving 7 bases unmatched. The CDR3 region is CASSLLAGLTNEQFF. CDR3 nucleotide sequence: TGTGCCAGCAGCTTGCTAGCGGGGCTTACTAATGAGCAGTTCTTC.

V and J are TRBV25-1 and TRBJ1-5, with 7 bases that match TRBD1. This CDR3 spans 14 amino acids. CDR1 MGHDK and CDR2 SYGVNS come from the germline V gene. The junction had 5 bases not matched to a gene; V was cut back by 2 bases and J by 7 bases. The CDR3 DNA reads TGTGCCAGCAGTGAAACAGGGGTCGGGCAGCCCCAGCATTTT. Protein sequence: CASSETGVGQPQHF.

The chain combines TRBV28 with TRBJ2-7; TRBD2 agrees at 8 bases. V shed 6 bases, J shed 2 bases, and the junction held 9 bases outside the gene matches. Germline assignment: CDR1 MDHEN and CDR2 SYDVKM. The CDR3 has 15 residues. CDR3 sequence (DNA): TGTGCCAGCAGCCGAAGCGGGAGCGCCACCTACGAGCAGTACTTC. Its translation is CASSRSGSATYEQYF.

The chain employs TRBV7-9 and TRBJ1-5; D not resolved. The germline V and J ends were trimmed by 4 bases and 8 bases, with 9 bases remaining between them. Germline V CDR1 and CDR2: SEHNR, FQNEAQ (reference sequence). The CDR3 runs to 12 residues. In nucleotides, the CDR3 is TGTGCCAGCAGCTCCCCCCGGGAGCCCCAGCATTTT. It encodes CASSSPREPQHF.

The CDR3 region has the DNA TGTGCCAGTAGTATCAATCCAGGGGGAATCACTGAAGCTTTCTTT. Translating it yields CASSINPGGITEAFF. This chain links TRBV19 with TRBJ1-1; 7 positions agree with TRBD1. From germline, CDR1 is LNHDA and CDR2 SQIVND (reference sequence). V shed 3 bases and J 4 bases; nucleotides not matched to a gene: 8. The CDR3 runs 15 residues.

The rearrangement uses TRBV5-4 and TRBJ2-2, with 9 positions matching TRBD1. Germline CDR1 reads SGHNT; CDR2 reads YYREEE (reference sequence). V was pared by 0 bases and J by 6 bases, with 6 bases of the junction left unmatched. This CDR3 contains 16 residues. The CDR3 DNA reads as TGTGCCAGCAGCTTGGGACGACAGGGGGAAGCCGGGGAGCTGTTTTTT. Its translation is CASSLGRQGEAGELFF.

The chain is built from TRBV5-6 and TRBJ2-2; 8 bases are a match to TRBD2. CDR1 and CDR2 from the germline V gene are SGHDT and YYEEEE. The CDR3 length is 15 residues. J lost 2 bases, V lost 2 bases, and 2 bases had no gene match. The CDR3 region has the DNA TGTGCCAGCAGCTTCGGGAGGGCCAACACCGGGGAGCTGTTTTTT. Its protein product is CASSFGRANTGELFF.

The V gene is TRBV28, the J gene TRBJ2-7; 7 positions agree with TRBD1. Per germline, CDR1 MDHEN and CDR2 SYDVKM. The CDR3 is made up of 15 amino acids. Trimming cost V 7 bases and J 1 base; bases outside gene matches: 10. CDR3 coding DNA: TGTGCCAGCACCCCTCGGACAGGCTATTCCTACGAGCAGTACTTC. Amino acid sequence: CASTPRTGYSYEQYF.

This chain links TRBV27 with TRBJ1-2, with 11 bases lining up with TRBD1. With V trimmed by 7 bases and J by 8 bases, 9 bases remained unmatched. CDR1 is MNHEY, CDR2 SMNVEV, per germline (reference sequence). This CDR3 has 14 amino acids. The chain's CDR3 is CASNPGQGAVGYTF. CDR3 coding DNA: TGTGCCAGCAACCCTGGACAGGGGGCGGTCGGCTACACCTTC.

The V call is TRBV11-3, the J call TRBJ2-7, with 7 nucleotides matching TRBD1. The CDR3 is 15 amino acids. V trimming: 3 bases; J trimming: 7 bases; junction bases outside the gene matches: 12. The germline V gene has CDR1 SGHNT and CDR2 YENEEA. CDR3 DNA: TGTGCCAGCAGCTTGCGGACAGGCCATAGGGGAGAGCAGTACTTC. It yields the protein CASSLRTGHRGEQYF.

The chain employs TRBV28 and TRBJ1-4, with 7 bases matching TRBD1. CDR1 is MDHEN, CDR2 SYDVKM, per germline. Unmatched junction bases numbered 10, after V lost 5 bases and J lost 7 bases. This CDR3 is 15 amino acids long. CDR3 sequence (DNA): TGTGCCAGCAGTAATGCAGGGACAGTGCGTGAAAAACTGTTTTTT. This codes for CASSNAGTVREKLFF.

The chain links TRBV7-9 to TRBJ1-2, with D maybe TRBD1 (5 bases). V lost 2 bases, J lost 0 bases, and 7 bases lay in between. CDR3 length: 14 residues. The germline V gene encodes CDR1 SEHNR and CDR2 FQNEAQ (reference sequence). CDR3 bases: TGTGCCAGCAGCTTAACGACAGCTAACTATGGCTACACCTTC. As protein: CASSLTTANYGYTF.

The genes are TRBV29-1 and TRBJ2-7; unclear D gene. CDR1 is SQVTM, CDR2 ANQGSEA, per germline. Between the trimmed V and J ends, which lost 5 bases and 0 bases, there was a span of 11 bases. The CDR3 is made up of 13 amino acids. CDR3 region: CSVIVLDSYEQYF. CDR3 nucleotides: TGCAGCGTTATCGTATTAGACTCCTACGAGCAGTACTTC.

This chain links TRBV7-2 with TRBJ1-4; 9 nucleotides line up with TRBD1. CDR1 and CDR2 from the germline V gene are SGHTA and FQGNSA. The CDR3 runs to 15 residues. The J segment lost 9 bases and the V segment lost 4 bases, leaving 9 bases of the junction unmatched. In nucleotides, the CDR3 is TGTGCCAGCAGCTCACGGGACAGGGAAGTAAAAAAACTGTTTTTT. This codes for CASSSRDREVKKLFF.

This CDR3 reads CASLDREVATEAFF. CDR3 bases: TGTGCCAGCCTGGACAGGGAGGTAGCAACTGAAGCTTTCTTT. The V call is TRBV6-5, the J call TRBJ1-1, with 8 bases identical to TRBD1. The CDR3 has 14 amino acids. J gave up 5 bases and V 8 bases, and 10 bases lay outside the gene matches. The germline V gene encodes CDR1 MNHEY and CDR2 SVGAGI.

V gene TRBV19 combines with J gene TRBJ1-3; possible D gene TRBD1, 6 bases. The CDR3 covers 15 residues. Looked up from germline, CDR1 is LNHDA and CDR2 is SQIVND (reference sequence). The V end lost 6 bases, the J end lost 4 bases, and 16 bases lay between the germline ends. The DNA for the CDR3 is TGTGCCAGTAGCCTTCGGGGGGCAGACGGAAACACCATATATTTT. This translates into CASSLRGADGNTIYF. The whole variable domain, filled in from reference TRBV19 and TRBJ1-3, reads DGGITQSPKYLFRKEGQNVTLSCEQNLNHDAMYWYRQDPGQGLRLIYYSQIVNDFQKGDIAEGYSVSREKKESFPLTVTSAQKNPTAFYLCASSLRGADGNTIYFGEGSWLTVV.

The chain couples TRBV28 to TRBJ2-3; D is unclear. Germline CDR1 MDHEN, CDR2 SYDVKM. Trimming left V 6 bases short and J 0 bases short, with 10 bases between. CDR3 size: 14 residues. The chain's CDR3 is CASSLTASTDTQYF. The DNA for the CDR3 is TGTGCCAGCAGCTTGACTGCAAGCACAGATACGCAGTATTTT.

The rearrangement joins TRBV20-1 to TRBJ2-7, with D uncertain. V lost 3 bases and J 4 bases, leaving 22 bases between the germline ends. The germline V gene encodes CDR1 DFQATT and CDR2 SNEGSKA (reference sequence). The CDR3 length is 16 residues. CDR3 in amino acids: CSASTAELTGEYEQYF. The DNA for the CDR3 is TGCAGTGCTAGTACTGCCGAGCTCACCGGAGAGTACGAGCAGTACTTC.

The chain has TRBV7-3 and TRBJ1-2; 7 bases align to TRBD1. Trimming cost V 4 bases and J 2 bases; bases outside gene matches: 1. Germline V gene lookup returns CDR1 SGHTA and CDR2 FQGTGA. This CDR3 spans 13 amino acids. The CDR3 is CASSSTGNYGYTF. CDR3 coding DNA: TGTGCCAGCAGCTCGACAGGGAACTATGGCTACACCTTC.